This TCR beta chain was sequenced in a study of blood T cells in healthy people across ages. Study-level points and caveats: Versus aged donors, long-lived donors had higher diversity and more naive CD4+ cells. Naive T cell percentage and TCR beta diversity correlated strongly.

Comments on this clonotype: Its specificity is not known.

The V segment lost 7 bases and the J segment 0 bases; nucleotides outside the gene matches: 11. This CDR3 is built from 17 residues. Total RNA extracted from each sample amounted to at least 6 micrograms. Primed by a sample-barcoded 5' primer and a J-beta primer mix, a second PCR proceeded for roughly 6 to 12 cycles. Each CDR3 protein is one row after TCRdb ran MiXCR on the 5' RACE reads. This table holds hundreds of thousands of distinct CDR3 sequences, approximately 30% found once. The sequenced material came from blood. The receptor was derived from an elderly woman in good health. This chain links TRBV12-3 or TRBV12-4 with TRBJ2-2; 7 bases fit TRBD1. CDR3 nucleotide sequence: TGTGCCAGCACGATCAACATTGGACAGGCGAACACCGGGGAGCTGTTTTTT. It encodes CASTINIGQANTGELFF.